This entry lists 2 T cell receptor beta chains sequenced from one sample in a study of shared clonotypes between healthy human individuals. Sequencing was performed with immunoSEQ multiplex PCR; in TCRdb, only in-frame clones are kept and a portion is missing. The table records around 480,000 clones, roughly 79% of them present only once. Sequencing was performed on PBMCs. The source is a woman aged 40 to 49 in good health. Some clones in this sample may be carry-over from other donors' samples.

The chain carries TRBV30 and TRBJ1-3; D gene ambiguous. Germline V CDR1 and CDR2: GTSNPN, SVGIG (reference sequence). With 3 bases removed from V and 2 bases from J, the gap between germline ends came to 11 bases. CDR3 length: 14 amino acids. The CDR3 DNA reads as TGTGCCTGGAGGCCTCCGGGAGCTGGAAACACCATATATTTT. It specifies CAWRPPGAGNTIYF.

The J gene is TRBJ1-3, the V gene TRBV18; D is unresolved. The V and J ends lost 3 bases and 0 bases respectively, with 12 bases between them. Germline V gene sequence: CDR1 KGHSH, CDR2 LQKENI. This CDR3 spans 16 amino acids. Here the CDR3 reads CASSPTGDSSGNTIYF. Here the CDR3 DNA reads TGTGCCAGCTCACCCACCGGTGATAGCTCTGGAAACACCATATATTTT.